Listed here are 29 T cell receptor beta chains from one sample, sequenced in a study of blood T cell repertoires in COVID-19. Generated by immunoSEQ multiplex PCR, the TCRdb table keeps only in-frame clones and is missing some. The sample holds tens of thousands of clones; approximately 82% are singletons and the top ten take about 5.2%. Sequenced material: peripheral blood. These receptors came from a human donor in a cohort sampled during active COVID-19.

The genes are TRBV30 and TRBJ2-5, with 7 bases identical to TRBD1. The CDR3 runs 14 residues. Germline V gives CDR1 GTSNPN, CDR2 SVGIG (reference sequence). With V trimmed by 3 bases and J by 5 bases, 9 bases remained unmatched. The CDR3 DNA reads TGTGCCTGGAGCTATTGGACAGGCCCGGAGACCCAGTACTTC. Translation gives CAWSYWTGPETQYF.

CDR3 nucleotide sequence: TGTGCCACCAGCACTACAGCGGGTCCATCCTACGAGCAGTACTTC. Its translation is CATSTTAGPSYEQYF. The rearrangement uses TRBV15 and TRBJ2-7; possibly TRBD2 for D (6 bases). The V gene's germline CDR1 is LNHNV and CDR2 YYDKDF (reference sequence). The CDR3 has 15 residues. Trimming left V 4 bases short and J 1 base short, with 14 bases between.

The CDR3 nucleotides read TGTGCCAGTAGTACCAGAGCCAGGGGGAGCAATCAGCCCCAGCATTTT. As protein: CASSTRARGSNQPQHF. V is TRBV19 and J is TRBJ1-5, with 7 nucleotides matching TRBD1. The length of the CDR3 is 16 residues. The ends lost 4 bases at V and 1 base at J; junction bases unmatched: 7. Germline V lookup: CDR1 LNHDA, CDR2 SQIVND (reference sequence).

The chain couples TRBV30 to TRBJ1-5, with D tentatively TRBD1 (5 bases). The CDR3 loop spans 14 amino acids. Trimming took off 2 bases at V and 6 bases at J, with 14 bases between the two ends. From germline, CDR1 is GTSNPN and CDR2 SVGIG (reference sequence). The CDR3, as DNA: TGTGCCTGGAGTTTTTCAGGGATGGGTCAGCCCCAGCATTTT. Translated: CAWSFSGMGQPQHF.

The chain employs TRBV27 and TRBJ2-1; TRBD2 agrees at 8 bases. Germline CDR1 reads MNHEY; CDR2 reads SMNVEV (reference sequence). After removal of 2 bases from V and 7 bases from J, the junction contained 13 bases not matched to a gene. The CDR3 length is 17 residues. In DNA form, the CDR3 reads TGTGCCAGCAGTTTAGTTCCCCTAGCGGGTTTATGGAATGAGCAGTTCTTC. It codes for CASSLVPLAGLWNEQFF.

V is TRBV19 and J is TRBJ1-5; 11 nucleotides agree with TRBD1. Trimming at V came to 1 base and at J to 6 bases, leaving 5 bases not matched to a gene. In germline, CDR1 is LNHDA, CDR2 SQIVND (reference sequence). The CDR3 loop spans 16 amino acids. In DNA, the CDR3 is TGTGCCAGTAGTATAGTATCGGACAGGGGGCTTCAGCCCCAGCATTTT. Protein product: CASSIVSDRGLQPQHF.

V is TRBV12-3 or TRBV12-4 and J is TRBJ1-1; the D gene is possibly TRBD1 (5 bases). This CDR3 spans 13 amino acids. The V gene lost 8 bases and the J gene lost 4 bases, with 14 bases spanning the gap. The CDR3 loop reads CASRRDFPTEAFF. CDR3 nucleotides: TGTGCCAGCCGCCGGGACTTCCCCACTGAAGCTTTCTTT.

This clone was counted a few times. The V call is TRBV7-9, the J call TRBJ2-2; TRBD1 aligns across 7 bases. Trimming at V came to 5 bases and at J to 9 bases, leaving 18 bases not matched to a gene. This CDR3 comprises 17 residues. In germline, CDR1 is SEHNR, CDR2 FQNEAQ (reference sequence). The CDR3 here is CASSRQGQAGTNRELFF. The CDR3 DNA follows: TGTGCCAGCAGCCGACAAGGACAGGCAGGAACTAATCGGGAGCTGTTTTTT.

V and J are TRBV6-5 and TRBJ2-5, with D uncertain. Germline CDR1 is MNHEY and CDR2 is SVGAGI. CDR3 length: 13 residues. V was shortened by 7 bases and J by 7 bases, with 16 bases between the two germline ends. The CDR3, as DNA: TGTGCCAGCAAATGGCGCGACCTAGGGACCCAGTACTTC. Protein sequence: CASKWRDLGTQYF.

This clone was seen only once. J is TRBJ1-2 and V is TRBV5-6, with TRBD1 identical over 7 bases. V lost 4 bases to trimming and J lost 5 bases; unmatched junction nucleotides: 11. CDR3 length: 15 amino acids. Germline CDR1 is SGHDT and CDR2 is YYEEEE. This chain's CDR3 is CASSRITGAGYGYTF. Written as DNA, the CDR3 is TGTGCCAGCAGCCGAATAACAGGGGCGGGTTATGGCTACACCTTC.

The genes are TRBV6-5 and TRBJ2-7; 8 bases line up with TRBD1. CDR3 size: 15 residues. V shed 10 bases, J shed 5 bases, and the junction held 16 bases outside the gene matches. Germline assignment: CDR1 MNHEY and CDR2 SVGAGI. The chain's CDR3 is CATTAGRTGSNEQYF. CDR3 sequence (DNA): TGTGCCACCACAGCCGGGCGGACAGGGTCTAACGAGCAGTACTTC.

A single count supports this clone. V gene TRBV6-5 combines with J gene TRBJ1-2; 8 nucleotides match TRBD1. The trim removed 6 bases at V and 7 bases at J, leaving 10 bases unmatched. Germline loops: CDR1 MNHEY, CDR2 SVGAGI. The length of the CDR3 is 14 residues. CDR3 sequence: CASRANQGAGGYTF. The CDR3 nucleotides are TGTGCCAGCAGAGCGAACCAGGGGGCGGGTGGCTACACCTTC.

This clone was recorded once. The chain links TRBV3-1 (or the pseudogene TRBV3-2) to TRBJ1-2; D gene ambiguous. Germline loops: CDR1 LGHDT, CDR2 YNNKEL (reference sequence). The CDR3 has 14 amino acids. V lost 4 bases and J lost 8, with 17 bases in between. The CDR3: CASSPSEKTSGYTF. The CDR3 DNA reads as TGTGCCAGCAGCCCGAGCGAAAAAACGAGCGGCTACACCTTC.

The chain joins TRBV5-1 to TRBJ1-1; D unclear. Germline V CDR1 and CDR2: SGHRS, YFSETQ. This CDR3 spans 14 amino acids. V lost 0 bases to trimming and J lost 5 bases, with 11 bases between them. The CDR3 DNA reads as TGCGCCAGCAGCTTGGTAGCGAGGAGGACTGAAGCTTTCTTT. This gives the protein CASSLVARRTEAFF.

Details on this clone: The identical CDR3 is also encoded by other nucleotide sequences in the sample. The chain is built from TRBV5-1 and TRBJ2-7; 8 bases are a match to TRBD2. V was pared by 4 bases and J by 3 bases, with 9 bases of the junction left unmatched. CDR1 SGHRS and CDR2 YFSETQ come from the germline V gene. The CDR3 consists of 15 residues. DNA of the CDR3: TGCGCCAGCAGCCCGGGAGGGACCGGAAGCTACGAGCAGTACTTC. As protein: CASSPGGTGSYEQYF.

The chain joins TRBV27 to TRBJ2-3, with TRBD2 as a possible D gene (6 bases). Germline CDR1 reads MNHEY; CDR2 reads SMNVEV (reference sequence). Trimming took off 7 bases at V and 8 bases at J, with 19 bases between the two ends. This CDR3 has 14 residues. In DNA, the CDR3 is TGTGCCAGCAAGGGAGGACCGCAAGGAGGTACGCAGTATTTT. Amino acids: CASKGGPQGGTQYF.

This chain joins TRBV10-1 and TRBJ2-3; D unresolved. CDR3 length: 13 residues. The germline CDR1 and CDR2 sequences are WNHNN and SYGVQD (reference sequence). The V gene lost 3 bases and the J gene lost 0 bases, with 4 bases spanning the gap. The CDR3 sequence is CASSDLSTDTQYF. CDR3 in DNA: TGCGCCAGCAGTGACCTTAGCACAGATACGCAGTATTTT.

The chain joins TRBV6-5 to TRBJ2-5, with 11 bases fitting TRBD1. CDR3 length: 14 amino acids. With 5 bases clipped from V and 5 bases from J, the junction kept 4 bases outside the gene matches. Germline V gene lookup returns CDR1 MNHEY and CDR2 SVGAGI. The CDR3 reads CASSRTGGRETQYF. The CDR3, as DNA: TGTGCCAGCAGTCGGACAGGGGGCCGTGAGACCCAGTACTTC.

The table lists this clone with a count of one. The CDR3 DNA reads as TGCGCCAGCAGCCAAGTCTACTCAAGCACAGATACGCAGTATTTT. Amino acid sequence: CASSQVYSSTDTQYF. The chain has TRBV4-1 and TRBJ2-3; D remains unclear. Trimming removed 1 base at V and 0 bases at J, with 8 bases between. The CDR3 spans 15 residues. Per germline, CDR1 MGHRA and CDR2 YSYEKL.

The chain has TRBV11-2 and TRBJ1-2, with no clear D. Trimming removed 5 bases at V and 5 bases at J, with 12 bases between. Germline CDR1 and CDR2: SGHAT and FQNNGV. This CDR3 comprises 13 residues. The DNA for the CDR3 is TGTGCCAGCAGCCCCGAGCCCCTTTATGGCTACACCTTC. Its translation: CASSPEPLYGYTF.

This clone has just one count. The genes are TRBV3-1 (or the pseudogene TRBV3-2) and TRBJ2-7; TRBD2 is a possible D gene (6 bases). This CDR3 spans 16 amino acids. The germline V gene has CDR1 LGHDT and CDR2 YNNKEL (reference sequence). The V end lost 4 bases, the J end lost 2 bases, and 18 bases lay between the germline ends. The CDR3 sequence is CASSPEGSPGAYEQYF. The DNA for the CDR3 is TGTGCCAGCAGCCCGGAGGGGTCCCCCGGGGCCTACGAGCAGTACTTC.

The J gene is TRBJ2-7, the V gene TRBV21-1; TRBD2 is the table's D call and was not checked against the DNA. TRBV21-1 is annotated as a pseudogene. The CDR3 runs 13 residues. The CDR3 nucleotides read TGTGCCAGCAGCCCAAGCGGGGCCTACGAGCAGTACTTC. Amino acids: CASSPSGAYEQYF.

This clone was observed a few times. This sequence joins TRBV5-6 and TRBJ2-7; 7 bases fit TRBD1. CDR3 length equals 14 residues. With V trimmed by 4 bases and J by 3 bases, 7 bases remained unmatched. In germline, CDR1 is SGHDT, CDR2 YYEEEE. The CDR3 loop reads CASSPTGTVYEQYF. The CDR3, as DNA: TGTGCCAGCAGCCCTACAGGGACAGTCTACGAGCAGTACTTC.

This chain joins TRBV7-9 and TRBJ1-1; possible D gene TRBD1, 5 bases. CDR3 length equals 13 residues. Looked up from germline, CDR1 is SEHNR and CDR2 is FQNEAQ (reference sequence). With 2 bases removed from V and 8 bases from J, the gap between germline ends came to 12 bases. CDR3 DNA sequence: TGTGCCAGCAGCTTAAAGGGGTTTGGGGAAGCTTTCTTT. Protein sequence: CASSLKGFGEAFF.

The chain employs TRBV20-1 and TRBJ1-2, with 8 bases identical to TRBD1. The V gene end was trimmed by 3 bases and the J gene end by 4 bases; junction bases not matched to a gene: 4. CDR3 length equals 13 residues. From germline, CDR1 is DFQATT and CDR2 SNEGSKA (reference sequence). This CDR3 reads CSASNRGSYGYTF. Written as DNA, the CDR3 is TGCAGTGCTAGTAACAGGGGGAGCTATGGCTACACCTTC.

J is TRBJ1-1 and V is TRBV30; 7 nucleotides line up with TRBD1. The CDR3 is 13 amino acids. V shed 8 bases, J shed 1 base, and the junction held 7 bases outside the gene matches. Germline loops: CDR1 GTSNPN, CDR2 SVGIG (reference sequence). This CDR3 is CARQQGSNTEAFF. The CDR3 nucleotides read TGTGCCCGCCAACAGGGGTCGAACACTGAAGCTTTCTTT.

This rearrangement joins TRBV30 to TRBJ2-1; 8 bases agree with TRBD2. Germline V gives CDR1 GTSNPN, CDR2 SVGIG (reference sequence). The CDR3 is 16 residues long. Germline trimming cut 0 bases from V and 4 bases from J; bases unmatched to any gene: 8. CDR3: CAWSVQGRGGYNEQFF. The CDR3 region has the DNA TGTGCCTGGAGTGTACAAGGTCGGGGGGGTTACAATGAGCAGTTCTTC.

There are a few counts of this clone. The V call is TRBV11-2, the J call TRBJ2-1, with TRBD2 identical over 13 bases. Germline V gene sequence: CDR1 SGHAT, CDR2 FQNNGV. This CDR3 contains 15 residues. J lost 12 bases, V lost 5 bases, and 10 bases had no gene match. The CDR3 protein is CASSVTSGGDKAQFF. CDR3 sequence (DNA): TGTGCCAGCAGCGTAACTAGCGGGGGGGATAAGGCGCAGTTCTTC. The whole variable domain, remainder taken from reference TRBV11-2 and TRBJ2-1, is EAGVAQSPRYKIIEKRQSVAFWCNPISGHATLYWYQQILGQGPKLLIQFQNNGVVDDSQLPKDRFSAERLKGVDSTLKIQPAKLEDSAVYLCASSVTSGGDKAQFFGPGTRLTVL.

J is TRBJ2-2 and V is TRBV9; TRBD2 might be the D (5 bases). Germline CDR1 reads SGDLS; CDR2 reads YYNGEE. V was trimmed by 4 bases and J by 7 bases, leaving 14 bases between them. The CDR3 covers 14 residues. The CDR3 loop reads CASSTLAGGGELFF. The CDR3 coding sequence is TGTGCCAGCAGCACCCTAGCCGGCGGCGGGGAGCTGTTTTTT.